One and the same sample provided the 16 T cell receptor beta chains below, sequenced in a study of cytomegalovirus exposure and HLA in healthy donors. The PCR contained 60 Vbeta and 13 Jbeta primers. The repertoire was sequenced with immunoSEQ multiplex PCR; TCRdb's copy has only in-frame clones and lacks some. The repertoire holds under 130,000 clones, approximately 12% seen once, with more than 15% in the top ten. Sequencing input: PBMCs. Source of these receptors: a man aged 35 to 55 in good health and CMV-seropositive.

The chain joins TRBV6-1 to TRBJ2-5; D not resolved. The end of the DNA is better explained by TRBJ2-7, so the J call may be wrong. The germline CDR1 and CDR2 sequences are MNHNS and SASEGT. This CDR3 region has 13 residues. The CDR3 DNA sequence: TGTGCCAGCAGTGAAAACTTATCCTACGAGCAGTACTTC. This sequence encodes CASSENLSYEQYF.

V and J are TRBV5-4 and TRBJ1-2; TRBD1 is a possible D gene (5 bases). CDR1 SGHNT and CDR2 YYREEE come from the germline V gene (reference sequence). CDR3 size: 15 residues. V gave up 4 bases and J gave up 2 bases, with 15 bases separating them. This CDR3 reads CASSLPEGPNYGYTF. The CDR3 region has the DNA TGTGCCAGCAGCCTCCCGGAGGGACCGAACTATGGCTACACCTTC.

J is TRBJ2-2 and V is TRBV5-1; 10 bases are a match to TRBD2. Germline CDR1 SGHRS, CDR2 YFSETQ. CDR3 size: 15 residues. Trimming removed 2 bases from V and 3 bases from J; junction bases left unmatched: 1. The CDR3 reads CASSFTSGDTGELFF. The DNA of the CDR3 is TGCGCCAGCAGCTTCACTAGCGGGGACACCGGGGAGCTGTTTTTT. Full variable domain (remainder filled in from reference TRBV5-1 and TRBJ2-2): KAGVTQTPRYLIKTRGQQVTLSCSPISGHRSVSWYQQTPGQGLQFLFEYFSETQRNKGNFPGRFSGRQFSNSRSEMNVSTLELGDSALYLCASSFTSGDTGELFFGEGSRLTVL.

The chain employs TRBV27 and TRBJ1-5; no firm D call. V was clipped by 8 bases and J by 2 bases, with 10 bases between them. CDR3 size: 13 residues. Germline CDR1 reads MNHEY; CDR2 reads SMNVEV (reference sequence). The CDR3 region has the DNA TGTGCCAGCCAGAGGTCCGGCAATCAGCCCCAGCATTTT. Protein product: CASQRSGNQPQHF.

This clone was counted between two and nine times. This chain links TRBV30 with TRBJ2-5; D perhaps matches TRBD1 (5 bases). The CDR3 extends over 14 amino acids. Germline CDR1 and CDR2: GTSNPN and SVGIG (reference sequence). V lost 2 bases and J lost 1, with 11 bases in between. CDR3 amino acids: CAWSKKGIQETQYF. In DNA, the CDR3 is TGTGCCTGGAGTAAAAAGGGGATCCAAGAGACCCAGTACTTC. The full variable domain, completed using reference TRBV30 and TRBJ2-5, is SQTIHQWPATLVQPVGSPLSLECTVEGTSNPNLYWYRQAAGRGLQLLFYSVGIGQISSEVPQNLSASRPQDRQFILSSKKLLLSDSGFYLCAWSKKGIQETQYFGPGTRLLVL.

This clone was found many times. The chain couples TRBV2 to TRBJ1-2, with 10 bases matching TRBD1. Germline values: CDR1 SNHLY, CDR2 FYNNEI. This CDR3 spans 15 amino acids. V shed 6 bases and J 6 bases; nucleotides not matched to a gene: 10. In DNA form, the CDR3 reads TGTGCCAGCAGCGGGACAGGGGCAGGCCAAAATGGCTACACCTTC. Encoded protein: CASSGTGAGQNGYTF.

The rearrangement joins TRBV6-5 to TRBJ2-1; tentative D call: TRBD2 (6 bases). This CDR3 has 14 amino acids. The germline gives CDR1 MNHEY, CDR2 SVGAGI. V dropped 5 bases and J dropped 2 bases, with 10 bases sitting between them. The CDR3 sequence is CASSRDSAYNEQFF. CDR3 DNA sequence: TGTGCCAGCAGTCGGGACTCAGCCTACAATGAGCAGTTCTTC.

A few counts support this clone. The chain has TRBV5-1 and TRBJ1-1; 7 nucleotides line up with TRBD1. The germline gives CDR1 SGHRS, CDR2 YFSETQ. CDR3 length equals 14 residues. J was trimmed by 0 bases and V by 3 bases; bases with no gene match: 2. CDR3 in amino acids: CASSSTGVNTEAFF. As DNA, the CDR3 is TGCGCCAGCAGCTCTACAGGGGTGAACACTGAAGCTTTCTTT.

V gene TRBV28 combines with J gene TRBJ1-1; 8 nucleotides line up with TRBD1. This CDR3 region has 12 residues. The germline V gene encodes CDR1 MDHEN and CDR2 SYDVKM. The V gene end was trimmed by 5 bases and the J gene end by 10 bases; junction bases not matched to a gene: 6. CDR3: CASSNRGYAAFF. The CDR3 DNA follows: TGTGCCAGCAGTAACAGGGGGTACGCAGCTTTCTTT.

V and J are TRBV6-5 and TRBJ2-7; 8 bases align to TRBD2. V trimming: 9 bases; J trimming: 10 bases; junction bases outside the gene matches: 8. CDR1 is MNHEY and CDR2 is SVGAGI in the germline V gene. The CDR3 spans 11 residues. In DNA form, the CDR3 reads TGTGCCAGTGGGGGGACTAGGGAACAGTACTTC. Protein product: CASGGTREQYF.

This clone has more than one count but fewer than ten. V gene TRBV19 combines with J gene TRBJ2-3; maybe TRBD2 (5 bases). This CDR3 contains 14 residues. CDR1 and CDR2 (germline): LNHDA, SQIVND (reference sequence). The V gene lost 5 bases and the J gene lost 2 bases, with 11 bases spanning the gap. The CDR3 here is CASSPQAATDTQYF. In nucleotides, the CDR3 is TGTGCCAGTAGTCCCCAAGCGGCCACAGATACGCAGTATTTT. Using reference TRBV19 and TRBJ2-3 for the parts outside the CDR3, the full variable domain is DGGITQSPKYLFRKEGQNVTLSCEQNLNHDAMYWYRQDPGQGLRLIYYSQIVNDFQKGDIAEGYSVSREKKESFPLTVTSAQKNPTAFYLCASSPQAATDTQYFGPGTRLTVL.

This clone was counted a few times. The chain couples TRBV11-2 to TRBJ1-1; TRBD1 matches at 9 bases. Germline loops: CDR1 SGHAT, CDR2 FQNNGV. The CDR3 has 15 amino acids. Trimming at V came to 3 bases and at J to 3 bases, leaving 5 bases not matched to a gene. The CDR3 bases are TGTGCCAGCAGCTTCCCCGGGACAGGGTACACTGAAGCTTTCTTT. This encodes CASSFPGTGYTEAFF.

The chain uses TRBV19 and TRBJ1-4; maybe TRBD1 (6 bases). Per germline, CDR1 LNHDA and CDR2 SQIVND (reference sequence). Deletions cut 6 bases from V and 7 bases from J, with 18 bases between. The CDR3 is 15 residues long. CDR3 DNA: TGTGCCAGTAGCGGCCCGACAGGCGGAAGTGAAAAACTGTTTTTT. Its protein product is CASSGPTGGSEKLFF.

This rearrangement joins TRBV14 to TRBJ2-3; the match to TRBD2 covers 8 bases. Germline CDR1 and CDR2: SGHDN and FVKESK. This CDR3 has 18 amino acids. Trimming at V came to 2 bases and at J to 4 bases, leaving 14 bases not matched to a gene. The CDR3, as DNA: TGTGCCAGCAGCCAAAGGGGGGGGACTAGTATCGTCCCAGATACGCAGTATTTT. It translates to CASSQRGGTSIVPDTQYF.

This clone has just a few counts. The chain carries TRBV18 and TRBJ2-2, with TRBD1 as a possible D gene (6 bases). The CDR3 runs to 14 residues. Germline V gives CDR1 KGHSH, CDR2 LQKENI. V lost 4 bases and J 5 bases, leaving 11 bases between the germline ends. In nucleotides, the CDR3 is TGTGCCAGCTCACGGGGGCAGGCGACCGGGGAGCTGTTTTTT. It specifies CASSRGQATGELFF.

This chain uses TRBV7-3 with TRBJ2-3, with D possibly matching TRBD2 (6 bases). Per germline, CDR1 SGHTA and CDR2 FQGTGA. This CDR3 region has 17 residues. V was pared by 5 bases and J by 4 bases, with 22 bases between. CDR3 sequence reads: CASSPGFGRTGPDTQYF. The CDR3 region has the DNA TGTGCCAGCAGCCCGGGTTTTGGGAGGACGGGCCCAGATACGCAGTATTTT.